One and the same sample provided the 6 T cell receptor beta chains below, sequenced in a study of cytomegalovirus exposure and HLA in healthy donors. Researchers ran the PCR with 60 Vbeta and 13 Jbeta primers. Assay used: immunoSEQ multiplex PCR; TCRdb lists only in-frame clones, some missing. The table has around 130,000 clones, around 80% seen once; the top ten hold 1.8%. The sequenced sample consisted of PBMCs. The receptors stem from a woman aged 40-49 years in good health and CMV-seronegative.

This clone was found a few times. This chain joins TRBV5-1 and TRBJ2-5; 10 nucleotides align to TRBD1. V shed 0 bases and J 5 bases; nucleotides not matched to a gene: 4. The length of the CDR3 is 15 residues. The V gene's germline CDR1 is SGHRS and CDR2 YFSETQ. The CDR3 loop reads CASSLGQGAKETQYF. Here the CDR3 DNA reads TGCGCCAGCAGCTTGGGACAGGGGGCGAAGGAGACCCAGTACTTC.

CDR3 coding DNA: TGTGCCTGGAGTGTGGGCAACGATCAGCCCCAGCATTTT. Translation: CAWSVGNDQPQHF. V gene TRBV30 combines with J gene TRBJ1-5; no reliable D call. This CDR3 region has 13 residues. Deletions cut 0 bases from V and 5 bases from J, with 8 bases between. The V gene's germline CDR1 is GTSNPN and CDR2 SVGIG (reference sequence). The variable domain in full, completed from reference TRBV30 and TRBJ1-5, reads SQTIHQWPATLVQPVGSPLSLECTVEGTSNPNLYWYRQAAGRGLQLLFYSVGIGQISSEVPQNLSASRPQDRQFILSSKKLLLSDSGFYLCAWSVGNDQPQHFGDGTRLSIL.

The chain combines TRBV6-1 with TRBJ2-7; TRBD2 matches at 7 bases. CDR1 is MNHNS and CDR2 is SASEGT in the germline V gene. This CDR3 contains 15 residues. Trimming removed 6 bases from V and 2 bases from J; junction bases left unmatched: 10. The DNA for the CDR3 is TGTGCCAGCAGCTACGGCGGGGGAAGAGCCTACGAGCAGTACTTC. Translation gives CASSYGGGRAYEQYF.

The chain couples TRBV6-6 to TRBJ2-7, with TRBD2 identical over 7 bases. This CDR3 comprises 15 residues. V lost 6 bases and J lost 6; bases outside the gene matches: 14. Germline-derived CDR1 and CDR2 are MNHNY and SVGAGI (reference sequence). The CDR3 is CASRPGTGGRGEQYF. The CDR3 DNA follows: TGTGCCAGCAGGCCCGGGACTGGCGGGAGAGGCGAGCAGTACTTC.

The chain joins TRBV7-9 to TRBJ1-3; D gene uncertain. The CDR3 consists of 13 residues. Germline CDR1 is SEHNR and CDR2 is FQNEAQ (reference sequence). V was trimmed by 4 bases and J by 3 bases, leaving 7 bases between them. The CDR3 sequence: CASSSPLGNTIYF. CDR3 DNA sequence: TGTGCCAGCAGCTCCCCCCTTGGAAACACCATATATTTT.

This clone was counted a few times. The chain uses TRBV28 and TRBJ2-5; tentative D call: TRBD1 (8 bases). This CDR3 contains 15 residues. The ends were cut back, 6 bases at V and 7 bases at J, with 21 bases in the middle. Looked up from germline, CDR1 is MDHEN and CDR2 is SYDVKM. The CDR3 spells CASSQAPTGEGTQYF. The DNA for the CDR3 is TGTGCCAGCAGCCAAGCTCCGACAGGGGAGGGGACCCAGTACTTC.